Sequencing of this T cell receptor beta chain was carried out in a study of blood T cell repertoires in COVID-19. Study in general: Specimens from acute and convalescent COVID-19 originated in the United States, Italy and Spain.

Original handling: By means of reference gene primer amplification, nucleated cell counts were estimated. The data were produced by immunoSEQ multiplex PCR, yet TCRdb's version contains in-frame clones alone and is incomplete. V and J calls plus clone size are reproduced from that table; the DNA served to infer D and trimming. Of about 200,000 clones listed, under 80% were seen once; the top ten hold approximately 13%. Sequencing was performed on peripheral blood. The receptor was isolated from a man aged 50-59 years who had recovered from COVID-19.

CDR3 sequence (DNA): TGCAGTGCTAGTAAAACAGGGGCCCTTAAAGAGACCCAGTACTTC. This translates into CSASKTGALKETQYF. This chain links TRBV20-1 with TRBJ2-5; TRBD1 matches 7 bases. Germline CDR1 DFQATT, CDR2 SNEGSKA (reference sequence). V was clipped by 3 bases and J by 3 bases; unmatched bases: 10. There are 15 residues in the CDR3.